The 23 T cell receptor beta chains listed next were all sequenced from one sample in a study of CD8 T cells in Susac syndrome. With random hexamers, about 0.45 to 1 ug RNA was reverse transcribed. TCRdb analysed the immunoSEQ multiplex PCR reads with MiXCR anew, one entry per CDR3 protein. The sample comprises 170,000 or so distinct CDR3 sequences, around 95% of which are singletons, and approximately 0.12% rests with the top ten. The sequenced sample was CD4+ T cells from PBMCs. These receptors all come from a human donor with Susac syndrome.

The CDR3 DNA reads TGTGCCAGCAGCTTAGGACAGGGGAGTGAAAAACTGTTTTTT. Its protein product is CASSLGQGSEKLFF. The V gene is TRBV7-8, the J gene TRBJ1-4; 8 positions match TRBD1. Trimming removed 1 base from V and 7 bases from J; junction bases left unmatched: 2. The V gene's germline CDR1 is SGHVS and CDR2 FQNEAQ. This CDR3 region has 14 residues.

The chain couples TRBV30 to TRBJ1-1, with D perhaps matching TRBD1 (5 bases). Trimming pared 2 bases from V and 4 bases from J, leaving 17 bases between. CDR1 is GTSNPN and CDR2 is SVGIG in the germline V gene (reference sequence). This CDR3 is 15 amino acids long. The CDR3 region has the DNA TGTGCCTGGAGTACCTTAAACAGGTTGGGCACTGAAGCTTTCTTT. Translated, it gives CAWSTLNRLGTEAFF.

The V call is TRBV30, the J call TRBJ2-3; 13 bases align to TRBD2. Looked up from germline, CDR1 is GTSNPN and CDR2 is SVGIG (reference sequence). With 5 bases clipped from V and 3 bases from J, the junction kept 14 bases outside the gene matches. This CDR3 contains 18 residues. The CDR3 region has the DNA TGTGCCTGGGTCCGGGACAGGGGACTAGCGGGACCTACAGATACGCAGTATTTT. Translating it yields CAWVRDRGLAGPTDTQYF.

This chain uses TRBV12-3 or TRBV12-4 with TRBJ2-5, with D maybe TRBD2 (6 bases). Between the trimmed V and J ends, which lost 3 bases and 2 bases, there was a span of 13 bases. The CDR3 sequence is 15 residues long. Here the CDR3 DNA reads TGTGCCAGCAGTTTTAGCGGCTCCGTACAAGAGACCCAGTACTTC. Protein sequence: CASSFSGSVQETQYF.

This clonotype has only one observation. The V gene is TRBV10-3, the J gene TRBJ2-5; D tentatively fits TRBD1 or TRBD2 (5 bases each). Per germline, CDR1 ENHRY and CDR2 SYGVKD. CDR3 length equals 13 residues. Trimming took 10 bases from V and 5 from J, leaving 17 bases between them. The DNA of the CDR3 is TGTGCCACCCAATCGGGGCCCGGCGAGACCCAGTACTTC. As protein: CATQSGPGETQYF.

The chain is built from TRBV29-1 and TRBJ1-2, with 9 bases fitting TRBD1. J was trimmed by 8 bases and V by 5 bases; bases with no gene match: 6. The CDR3 has 12 amino acids. The germline V gene encodes CDR1 SQVTM and CDR2 ANQGSEA. The CDR3 sequence: CSVRDREGGYTF. CDR3 bases: TGCAGCGTTCGGGACAGGGAAGGAGGCTACACCTTC. Drawing the rest from reference TRBV29-1 and TRBJ1-2, the complete variable domain is SAVISQKPSRDICQRGTSLTIQCQVDSQVTMMFWYRQQPGQSLTLIATANQGSEATYESGFVIDKFPISRPNLTFSTLTVSNMSPEDSSIYLCSVRDREGGYTFGSGTRLTVV.

The chain uses TRBV4-3 and TRBJ2-2; possible D gene TRBD2, 6 bases. The germline CDR1 and CDR2 sequences are LGHNA and YSLEER. V was trimmed by 1 base and J by 4 bases, leaving 10 bases between them. There are 15 residues in the CDR3. The CDR3 sequence: CASSQATRRTGELFF. Written as DNA, the CDR3 is TGCGCCAGCAGCCAAGCGACTAGACGCACCGGGGAGCTGTTTTTT.

V and J are TRBV7-9 and TRBJ2-5; the D call may be TRBD1 or TRBD2 (5 bases each). Germline loops: CDR1 SEHNR, CDR2 FQNEAQ (reference sequence). The CDR3 totals 12 residues. With 5 bases removed from V and 7 bases from J, the gap between germline ends came to 11 bases. The CDR3, as DNA: TGTGCCAGCAGCGGAACAGGAGGGACCCAGTACTTC. It specifies CASSGTGGTQYF.

The CDR3: CASSFGRGKADEQFF. CDR3 DNA: TGTGCCAGCAGCTTTGGACGGGGCAAGGCCGATGAGCAGTTCTTC. The chain links TRBV7-8 to TRBJ2-1, with D perhaps assigned TRBD1 or TRBD2 (5 bases each). The germline V and J ends were trimmed by 3 bases and 8 bases, with 17 bases remaining between them. The germline V gene has CDR1 SGHVS and CDR2 FQNEAQ. This CDR3 has 15 amino acids.

V and J are TRBV2 and TRBJ2-7; a possible D gene is TRBD1 (5 bases). This CDR3 comprises 14 residues. Trimming left V 3 bases short and J 4 bases short, with 13 bases between. Germline values: CDR1 SNHLY, CDR2 FYNNEI. Written as DNA, the CDR3 is TGTGCCAGCAGTGATGGGCCCAGGGTTTACGAGCAGTACTTC. It specifies CASSDGPRVYEQYF.

This sequence joins TRBV19 and TRBJ2-5; the D is unclear. Germline CDR1 and CDR2: LNHDA and SQIVND (reference sequence). The CDR3 has 13 residues. Trimming pared 3 bases from V and 1 base from J, leaving 6 bases between. Here the CDR3 reads CASSMSFQETQYF. CDR3 bases: TGTGCCAGTAGTATGAGTTTCCAAGAGACCCAGTACTTC.

The gene calls are TRBV6-1 and TRBJ2-5, with 9 bases fitting TRBD1. The V segment lost 6 bases and the J segment 2 bases; nucleotides outside the gene matches: 4. Germline-derived CDR1 and CDR2 are MNHNS and SASEGT. CDR3 length equals 14 residues. CDR3 residues: CASSIDRGQETQYF. The CDR3 nucleotides are TGTGCCAGCAGCATCGACAGGGGGCAAGAGACCCAGTACTTC.

The chain is built from TRBV19 and TRBJ1-5; no reliable D call. The CDR3 has 8 amino acids. V lost 9 bases and J lost 7, with 1 base in between. Per germline, CDR1 LNHDA and CDR2 SQIVND (reference sequence). This CDR3 reads CARQPQHF. DNA of the CDR3: TGTGCCAGACAGCCCCAGCATTTT.

This clonotype was picked up one time. This chain joins TRBV28 and TRBJ1-4; 10 bases are a match to TRBD1. Germline loops: CDR1 MDHEN, CDR2 SYDVKM. CDR3 size: 15 residues. Trimming removed 5 bases from V and 6 bases from J; junction bases left unmatched: 6. In DNA, the CDR3 is TGTGCCAGCAGTGGACGGACAGGGGGTGATGAAAAACTGTTTTTT. This codes for CASSGRTGGDEKLFF.

The CDR3 spells CASSSPQETQYF. For the CDR3, the DNA is TGTGCCAGCAGCTCCCCTCAAGAGACCCAGTACTTC. This chain joins TRBV7-9 and TRBJ2-5; D call uncertain. This CDR3 has 12 residues. The germline V gene encodes CDR1 SEHNR and CDR2 FQNEAQ (reference sequence). V lost 4 bases and J lost 2, with 5 bases in between.

This clonotype was seen more than once but under ten times. The chain has TRBV27 and TRBJ2-7; D gene unclear. Trimming took off 8 bases at V and 2 bases at J, with 13 bases between the two ends. This CDR3 has 13 amino acids. Germline CDR1 and CDR2: MNHEY and SMNVEV (reference sequence). CDR3 residues: CASSRYQTYEQYF. CDR3 sequence (DNA): TGTGCCAGCTCCAGGTACCAAACCTACGAGCAGTACTTC.

V gene TRBV14 combines with J gene TRBJ1-3; D is ambiguous. Germline values: CDR1 SGHDN, CDR2 FVKESK. V lost 2 bases, J lost 4 bases, and 9 bases lay in between. This CDR3 has 14 residues. The CDR3 nucleotides read TGTGCCAGCAGCCAAAGGTTCCCGGGAAACACCATATATTTT. Protein sequence: CASSQRFPGNTIYF. Based on the CDR3 plus reference TRBV14 and TRBJ1-3, the full variable domain is EAGVTQFPSHSVIEKGQTVTLRCDPISGHDNLYWYRRVMGKEIKFLLHFVKESKQDESGMPNNRFLAERTGGTYSTLKVQPAELEDSGVYFCASSQRFPGNTIYFGEGSWLTVV.

The chain has TRBV5-4 and TRBJ2-5; TRBD1 agrees at 7 bases. CDR3 length: 14 residues. CDR1 is SGHNT and CDR2 is YYREEE in the germline V gene (reference sequence). Unmatched junction bases numbered 5, after V lost 4 bases and J lost 2 bases. The CDR3 here is CASSAGTAQETQYF. The CDR3 DNA follows: TGTGCCAGCAGCGCTGGGACAGCACAAGAGACCCAGTACTTC.

This chain uses TRBV28 with TRBJ2-7; the match to TRBD2 covers 8 bases. CDR3 length equals 16 residues. With 5 bases clipped from V and 3 bases from J, the junction kept 12 bases outside the gene matches. Germline CDR1 reads MDHEN; CDR2 reads SYDVKM. For the CDR3, the DNA is TGTGCCAGCAGTACACGAGGAGGAGCGGGAGTCTACGAGCAGTACTTC. This gives the protein CASSTRGGAGVYEQYF.

This clonotype was recorded once. This rearrangement joins TRBV24-1 to TRBJ2-1; 10 nucleotides match TRBD2. V was clipped by 4 bases and J by 4 bases; unmatched bases: 6. The CDR3 spans 16 residues. The germline V gene encodes CDR1 KGHDR and CDR2 SFDVKD. For the CDR3, the DNA is TGTGCCACCAGTGACCCAGGACTAGCGGATTACAATGAGCAGTTCTTC. As protein: CATSDPGLADYNEQFF.

The chain employs TRBV12-5 and TRBJ2-7; no firm D call. Germline-derived CDR1 and CDR2 are LGHNT and FRNRAP. V was shortened by 0 bases and J by 0 bases, with 9 bases between the two germline ends. This CDR3 contains 15 residues. In DNA form, the CDR3 reads TGTGCTAGTGGTTTGGTACGAGTCGGCTCCTACGAGCAGTACGTC. It yields the protein CASGLVRVGSYEQYV.

This chain joins TRBV19 and TRBJ1-2, with a possible D match to TRBD1 (6 bases). This CDR3 spans 12 amino acids. The germline gives CDR1 LNHDA, CDR2 SQIVND (reference sequence). V lost 6 bases and J 9 bases, leaving 14 bases between the germline ends. The CDR3 loop is CASSLQGTSYTF. The CDR3 bases are TGTGCCAGTAGCCTACAGGGTACGAGCTACACCTTC.

The rearrangement joins TRBV28 to TRBJ2-1; D may be TRBD1 (6 bases). Germline V gives CDR1 MDHEN, CDR2 SYDVKM. The CDR3 is made up of 15 amino acids. The ends were cut back, 1 base at V and 7 bases at J, with 14 bases in the middle. CDR3 DNA: TGTGCCAGCAGTTTATACAGGGAAGGTCGTAATGAGCAGTTCTTC. It yields the protein CASSLYREGRNEQFF. Based on the CDR3 plus reference TRBV28 and TRBJ2-1, the full variable domain is DVKVTQSSRYLVKRTGEKVFLECVQDMDHENMFWYRQDPGLGLRLIYFSYDVKMKEKGDIPEGYSVSREKKERFSLILESASTNQTSMYLCASSLYREGRNEQFFGPGTRLTVL.